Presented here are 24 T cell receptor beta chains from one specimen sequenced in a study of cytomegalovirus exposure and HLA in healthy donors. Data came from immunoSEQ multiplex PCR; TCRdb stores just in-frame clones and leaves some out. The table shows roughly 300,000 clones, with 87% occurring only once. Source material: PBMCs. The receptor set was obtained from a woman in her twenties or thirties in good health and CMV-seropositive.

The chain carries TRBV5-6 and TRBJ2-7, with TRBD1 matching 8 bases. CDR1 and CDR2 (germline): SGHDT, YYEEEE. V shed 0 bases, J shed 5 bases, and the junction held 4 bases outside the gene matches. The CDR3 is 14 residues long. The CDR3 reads CASSLGSGGHEQYF. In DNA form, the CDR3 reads TGTGCCAGCAGCTTGGGTTCAGGGGGCCACGAGCAGTACTTC.

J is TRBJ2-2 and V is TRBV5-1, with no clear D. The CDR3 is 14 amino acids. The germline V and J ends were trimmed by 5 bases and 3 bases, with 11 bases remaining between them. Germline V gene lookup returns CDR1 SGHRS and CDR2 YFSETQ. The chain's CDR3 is CASRGLEYTGELFF. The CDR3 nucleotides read TGCGCCAGCAGGGGTTTGGAGTACACCGGGGAGCTGTTTTTT.

In DNA, the CDR3 is TGTGCCAGCAGTGAATCTGGGACAGGGAATCAGCCCCAGCATTTT. Residues: CASSESGTGNQPQHF. This rearrangement joins TRBV25-1 to TRBJ1-5; 9 nucleotides align to TRBD1. The CDR3 has 15 amino acids. V trimming: 1 base; J trimming: 4 bases; junction bases outside the gene matches: 2. The germline CDR1 and CDR2 sequences are MGHDK and SYGVNS.

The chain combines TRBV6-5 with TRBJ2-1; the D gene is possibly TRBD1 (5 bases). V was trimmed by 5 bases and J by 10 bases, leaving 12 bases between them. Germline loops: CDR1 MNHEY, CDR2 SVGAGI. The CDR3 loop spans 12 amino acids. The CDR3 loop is CASSMGPAEQFF. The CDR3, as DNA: TGTGCCAGCAGTATGGGGCCGGCGGAGCAGTTCTTC.

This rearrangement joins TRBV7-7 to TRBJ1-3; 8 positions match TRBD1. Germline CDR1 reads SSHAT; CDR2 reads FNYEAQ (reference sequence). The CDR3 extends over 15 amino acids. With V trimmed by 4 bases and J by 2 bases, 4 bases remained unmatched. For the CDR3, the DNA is TGTGCCAGCAGCTCGGACAGGGAAGCTGGAAACACCATATATTTT. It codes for CASSSDREAGNTIYF.

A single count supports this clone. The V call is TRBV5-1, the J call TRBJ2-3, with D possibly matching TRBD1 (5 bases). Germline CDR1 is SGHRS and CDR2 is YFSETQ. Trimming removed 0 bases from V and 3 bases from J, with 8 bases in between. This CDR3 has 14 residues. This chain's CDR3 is CASSLGAGTDTQYF. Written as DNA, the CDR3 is TGCGCCAGCAGCTTGGGGGCAGGGACAGATACGCAGTATTTT.

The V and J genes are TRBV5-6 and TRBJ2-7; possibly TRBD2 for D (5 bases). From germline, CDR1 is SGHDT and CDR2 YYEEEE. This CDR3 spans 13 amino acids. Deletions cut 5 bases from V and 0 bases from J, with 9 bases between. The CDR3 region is CASRPTNSYEQYF. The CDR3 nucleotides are TGTGCCAGCAGACCGACTAACTCCTACGAGCAGTACTTC.

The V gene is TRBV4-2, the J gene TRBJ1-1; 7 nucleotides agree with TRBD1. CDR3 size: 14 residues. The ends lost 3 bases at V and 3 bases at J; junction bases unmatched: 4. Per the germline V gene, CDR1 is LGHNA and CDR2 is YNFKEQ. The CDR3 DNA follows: TGTGCCAGCAGCCACGGGGGGACAGACACTGAAGCTTTCTTT. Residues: CASSHGGTDTEAFF.

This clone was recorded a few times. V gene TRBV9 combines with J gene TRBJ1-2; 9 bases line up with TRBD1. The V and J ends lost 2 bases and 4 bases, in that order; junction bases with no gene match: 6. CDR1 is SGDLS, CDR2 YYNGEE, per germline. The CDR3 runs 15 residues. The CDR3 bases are TGTGCCAGCAGCGTCACCGGGACAGGGACCTATGGCTACACCTTC. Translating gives CASSVTGTGTYGYTF.

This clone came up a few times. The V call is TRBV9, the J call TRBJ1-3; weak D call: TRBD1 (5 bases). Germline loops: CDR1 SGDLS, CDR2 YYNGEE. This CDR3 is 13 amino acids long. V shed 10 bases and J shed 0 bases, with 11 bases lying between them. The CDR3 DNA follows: TGTGCCTCCAGTGGGACCTCTGGAAACACCATATATTTT. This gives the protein CASSGTSGNTIYF.

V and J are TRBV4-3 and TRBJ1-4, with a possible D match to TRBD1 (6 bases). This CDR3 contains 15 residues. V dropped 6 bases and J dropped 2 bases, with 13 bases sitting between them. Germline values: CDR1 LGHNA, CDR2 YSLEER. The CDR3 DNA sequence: TGCGCCAGCAGTCGAAACAGGGCGACTAATGAAAAACTGTTTTTT. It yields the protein CASSRNRATNEKLFF.

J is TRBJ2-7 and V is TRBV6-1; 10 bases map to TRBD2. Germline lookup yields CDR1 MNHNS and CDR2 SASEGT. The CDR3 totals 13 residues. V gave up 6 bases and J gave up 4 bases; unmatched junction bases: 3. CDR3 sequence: CASRGTSEYEQYF. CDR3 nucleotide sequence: TGTGCCAGCAGGGGGACTAGCGAGTACGAGCAGTACTTC.

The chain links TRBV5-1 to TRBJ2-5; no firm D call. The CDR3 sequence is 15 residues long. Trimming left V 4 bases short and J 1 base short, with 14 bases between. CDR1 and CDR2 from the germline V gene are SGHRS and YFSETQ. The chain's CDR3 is CASSQINLGQETQYF. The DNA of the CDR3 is TGCGCCAGCAGCCAAATCAACTTGGGCCAAGAGACCCAGTACTTC.

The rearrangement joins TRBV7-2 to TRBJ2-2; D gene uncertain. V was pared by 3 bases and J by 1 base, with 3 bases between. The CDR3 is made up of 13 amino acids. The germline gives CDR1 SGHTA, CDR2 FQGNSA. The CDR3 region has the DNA TGTGCCAGCAGCTTTCGGAACACCGGGGAGCTGTTTTTT. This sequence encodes CASSFRNTGELFF.

CDR3 amino acids: CSASTHYEQYF. Written as DNA, the CDR3 is TGCAGTGCTAGTACGCACTACGAGCAGTACTTC. This chain uses TRBV20-1 with TRBJ2-7; D remains unclear. The germline V and J ends were trimmed by 3 bases and 3 bases, with 6 bases remaining between them. Germline CDR1 is DFQATT and CDR2 is SNEGSKA (reference sequence). The CDR3 has 11 amino acids.

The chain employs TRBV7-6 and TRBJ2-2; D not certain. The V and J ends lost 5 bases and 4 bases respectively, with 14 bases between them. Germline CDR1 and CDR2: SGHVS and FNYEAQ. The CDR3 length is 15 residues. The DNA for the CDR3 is TGTGCCAGCAGCCCCAAAGGTGGGGTCACCGGGGAGCTGTTTTTT. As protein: CASSPKGGVTGELFF.

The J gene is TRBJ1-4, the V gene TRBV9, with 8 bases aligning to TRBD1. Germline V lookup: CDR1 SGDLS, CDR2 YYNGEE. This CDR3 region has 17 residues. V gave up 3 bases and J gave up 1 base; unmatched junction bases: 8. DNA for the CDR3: TGTGCCAGCAGCGGCAGGGGGCTCGGGGGAACTAATGAAAAACTGTTTTTT. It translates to CASSGRGLGGTNEKLFF.

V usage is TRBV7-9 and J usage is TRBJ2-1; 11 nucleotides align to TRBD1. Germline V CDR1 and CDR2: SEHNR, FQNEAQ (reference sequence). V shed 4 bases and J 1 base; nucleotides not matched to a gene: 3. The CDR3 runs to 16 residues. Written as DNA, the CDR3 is TGTGCCAGCAGCTCCGGGACAGGGGGTTCCTACAATGAGCAGTTCTTC. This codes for CASSSGTGGSYNEQFF.

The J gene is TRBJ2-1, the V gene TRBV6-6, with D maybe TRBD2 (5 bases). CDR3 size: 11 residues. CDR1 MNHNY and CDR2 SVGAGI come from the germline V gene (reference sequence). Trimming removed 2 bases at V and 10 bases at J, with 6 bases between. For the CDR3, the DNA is TGTGCCAGCAGTTACGGCGGGGAGCAGTTCTTC. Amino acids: CASSYGGEQFF.

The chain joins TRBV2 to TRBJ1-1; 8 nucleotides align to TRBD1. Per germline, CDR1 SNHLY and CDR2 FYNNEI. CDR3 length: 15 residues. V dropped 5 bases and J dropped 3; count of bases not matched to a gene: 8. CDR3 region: CASSMTGVRDTEAFF. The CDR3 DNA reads TGTGCCAGCAGTATGACAGGGGTTCGCGACACTGAAGCTTTCTTT.

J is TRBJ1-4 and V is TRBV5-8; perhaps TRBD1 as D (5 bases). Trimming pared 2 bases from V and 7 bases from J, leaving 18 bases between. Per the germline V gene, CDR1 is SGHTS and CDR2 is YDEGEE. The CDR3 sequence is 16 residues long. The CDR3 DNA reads TGTGCCAGCAGCTTCCGGCTGGCAGGGAGAAGTGAAAAACTGTTTTTT. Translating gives CASSFRLAGRSEKLFF. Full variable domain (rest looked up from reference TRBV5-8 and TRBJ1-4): EAGVTQSPTHLIKTRGQQATLRCSPISGHTSVYWYQQALGLGLQFLLWYDEGEERNRGNFPPRFSGRQFPNYSSELNVNALELEDSALYLCASSFRLAGRSEKLFFGSGTQLSVL.

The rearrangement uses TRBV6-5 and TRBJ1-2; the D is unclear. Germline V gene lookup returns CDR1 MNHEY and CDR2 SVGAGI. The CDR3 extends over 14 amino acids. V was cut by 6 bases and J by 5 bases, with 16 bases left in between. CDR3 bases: TGTGCCAGCAGACCCCAGGACGGATATTATGGCTACACCTTC. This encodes CASRPQDGYYGYTF.

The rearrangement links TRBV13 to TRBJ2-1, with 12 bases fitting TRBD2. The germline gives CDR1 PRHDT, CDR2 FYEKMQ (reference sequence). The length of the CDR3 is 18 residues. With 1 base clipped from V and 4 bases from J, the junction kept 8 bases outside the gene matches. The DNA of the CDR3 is TGTGCCAGCAGCTTAGACCTGACTAGCGGGGGCCAATACAATGAGCAGTTCTTC. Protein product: CASSLDLTSGGQYNEQFF. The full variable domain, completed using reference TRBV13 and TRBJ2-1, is AAGVIQSPRHLIKEKRETATLKCYPIPRHDTVYWYQQGPGQDPQFLISFYEKMQSDKGSIPDRFSAQQFSDYHSELNMSSLELGDSALYFCASSLDLTSGGQYNEQFFGPGTRLTVL.

In nucleotides, the CDR3 is TGTGCCAGCAGCTTGAACAGCGTTACTGAAAAACTGTTTTTT. As protein: CASSLNSVTEKLFF. The rearrangement uses TRBV7-6 and TRBJ1-4, with D unclear. The CDR3 covers 14 residues. V lost 3 bases to trimming and J lost 7 bases, with 12 bases between them. Germline V gene lookup returns CDR1 SGHVS and CDR2 FNYEAQ. The full variable domain, completed using reference TRBV7-6 and TRBJ1-4, is GAGVSQSPRYKVTKRGQDVALRCDPISGHVSLYWYRQALGQGPEFLTYFNYEAQQDKSGLPNDRFSAERPEGSISTLTIQRTEQRDSAMYRCASSLNSVTEKLFFGSGTQLSVL.